Listed here are 26 T cell receptor beta chains from one sample, sequenced in a study of OX40 agonist ivuxolimab in advanced cancers. The library came from the immunoSEQ multiplex PCR assay. As stored in TCRdb, this immuneACCESS dataset retains in-frame rearrangements with V and J assigned. A fraction of the clones does not appear; measured against another copy, unresolved V genes explain less than half of the discrepancy, and the remainder lacks a known reason. This sample comprises 75,000 to 95,000 clones, about 90% of them detected only once. The ten most abundant clones make up 8% to 10% of the sample. The material sequenced was CD4+ or CD8+ T cells sorted from blood, taken in a trial of the OX40 agonist ivuxolimab. The receptors shown here come from an adult with an advanced solid tumor such as melanoma, head and neck, liver or kidney cancer.

This chain links TRBV6-6 with TRBJ1-1; D is unclear. This CDR3 is 13 amino acids long. CDR1 and CDR2 from the germline V gene are MNHNY and SVGAGI (reference sequence). The V end was cut by 4 bases, the J end by 2 bases, with 8 bases between. The CDR3 reads CASSFQLNTEAFF. CDR3 DNA sequence: TGTGCCAGCAGTTTCCAGCTTAACACTGAAGCTTTCTTT.

This clone came up a few times. V gene TRBV28 combines with J gene TRBJ2-7; D gene ambiguous. Trimming left V 8 bases short and J 2 bases short, with 16 bases between. CDR1 is MDHEN, CDR2 SYDVKM, per germline. The length of the CDR3 is 14 residues. CDR3 residues: CASRYDPWAYEQYF. The CDR3 nucleotides are TGTGCCAGCCGTTATGACCCATGGGCCTACGAGCAGTACTTC.

This clone was counted a single time. V and J are TRBV5-1 and TRBJ2-7; 8 nucleotides agree with TRBD1. CDR3 length equals 14 residues. Germline-derived CDR1 and CDR2 are SGHRS and YFSETQ. V was pared by 0 bases and J by 2 bases, with 1 base of the junction left unmatched. CDR3 DNA sequence: TGCGCCAGCAGCTTGGGGACAGGGACCTACGAGCAGTACTTC. Translated: CASSLGTGTYEQYF.

This clone was counted a few times. This chain uses TRBV6-6 with TRBJ2-7; D gene uncertain. Trimming took off 5 bases at V and 3 bases at J, with 8 bases between the two ends. The CDR3 has 12 residues. Germline CDR1 MNHNY, CDR2 SVGAGI (reference sequence). This chain's CDR3 is CASSDPGYEQYF. As DNA, the CDR3 is TGTGCCAGCAGTGACCCCGGCTACGAGCAGTACTTC.

The rearrangement links TRBV27 to TRBJ2-1; 10 bases map to TRBD2. This CDR3 comprises 16 residues. V lost 0 bases and J lost 5; bases outside the gene matches: 4. CDR1 and CDR2 (germline): MNHEY, SMNVEV (reference sequence). CDR3 sequence: CASSLSPLAGDNEQFF. As DNA, the CDR3 is TGTGCCAGCAGTTTATCCCCCCTAGCGGGAGACAATGAGCAGTTCTTC.

This sequence joins TRBV5-4 and TRBJ2-5, with TRBD2 matching 13 bases. The length of the CDR3 is 16 residues. Germline V gene data show CDR1 as SGHNT and CDR2 as YYREEE (reference sequence). J was trimmed by 5 bases and V by 3 bases; bases with no gene match: 7. The CDR3 DNA reads as TGTGCCAGCAGCTCTACTAGCGGGAGGGCCTCCGAGACCCAGTACTTC. It is translated as CASSSTSGRASETQYF.

V gene TRBV28 combines with J gene TRBJ1-2; D might be TRBD1 (5 bases). The CDR3 consists of 19 residues. CDR1 is MDHEN, CDR2 SYDVKM, per germline. V gave up 7 bases and J gave up 1 base, with 28 bases separating them. DNA of the CDR3: TGTGCCAGCAAAGGCGCAGGGAAAAGGAATCTACCGGGTAACTATGGCTACACCTTC. Protein sequence: CASKGAGKRNLPGNYGYTF.

The chain recombines TRBV6-5 with TRBJ1-6; 8 nucleotides align to TRBD1. Germline trimming cut 6 bases from V and 6 bases from J; bases unmatched to any gene: 7. Germline loops: CDR1 MNHEY, CDR2 SVGAGI. This CDR3 has 15 residues. The CDR3 loop is CASRGQDARNSPLHF. The CDR3 nucleotides read TGTGCCAGCAGGGGACAGGATGCACGTAATTCACCCCTCCACTTT.

The V call is TRBV6-1, the J call TRBJ1-2; 8 bases map to TRBD1. The V gene's germline CDR1 is MNHNS and CDR2 SASEGT. This CDR3 is 16 amino acids long. Trimming at V came to 0 bases and at J to 5 bases, leaving 8 bases not matched to a gene. The CDR3 DNA is TGTGCCAGCAGTGAAGCACGCAGGGGGCTTTCTTATGGCTACACCTTC. Protein sequence: CASSEARRGLSYGYTF.

Turning to this clone: A junction end diverges from the germline sequence, so it may reflect a read error. CDR3 in amino acids: CAGSATGVTGELFF. The CDR3 coding sequence is TGTGCCGGCAGCGCGACAGGGGTAACCGGGGAGCTGTTTTTT. V gene TRBV9 combines with J gene TRBJ2-2, with 8 bases aligning to TRBD1. CDR1 SGDLS and CDR2 YYNGEE come from the germline V gene. The CDR3 length is 14 residues.

V and J are TRBV28 and TRBJ2-7, with D possibly TRBD1 on 6 matching bases. The germline V gene has CDR1 MDHEN and CDR2 SYDVKM. There are 14 residues in the CDR3. Trimming took off 1 base at V and 2 bases at J, with 9 bases between the two ends. CDR3 sequence: CASSLFRQAYEQYF. The CDR3 region has the DNA TGTGCCAGCAGTTTATTCAGACAGGCCTACGAGCAGTACTTC. Together with reference TRBV28 and TRBJ2-7, the CDR3 gives the full variable domain: DVKVTQSSRYLVKRTGEKVFLECVQDMDHENMFWYRQDPGLGLRLIYFSYDVKMKEKGDIPEGYSVSREKKERFSLILESASTNQTSMYLCASSLFRQAYEQYFGPGTRLTVT.

This chain joins TRBV6-6 and TRBJ2-1; D is perhaps TRBD2 (5 bases). The germline V gene has CDR1 MNHNY and CDR2 SVGAGI (reference sequence). CDR3 size: 16 residues. V dropped 4 bases and J dropped 8 bases, with 21 bases sitting between them. The CDR3: CASSSTRDTVVDEQFF. In nucleotides, the CDR3 is TGTGCCAGCAGTTCTACCCGGGATACAGTGGTTGATGAGCAGTTCTTC.

The chain is built from TRBV28 and TRBJ2-1, with TRBD2 matching 7 bases. This CDR3 spans 17 amino acids. Losses at the gene ends were 4 bases for V and 0 bases for J; bases not matched to a gene: 9. Germline V lookup: CDR1 MDHEN, CDR2 SYDVKM. This CDR3 is CASSYVREARSYNEQFF. The DNA for the CDR3 is TGTGCCAGCAGTTACGTTCGGGAGGCCCGCTCCTACAATGAGCAGTTCTTC.

The sample holds one count of this clone. The chain is built from TRBV10-1 and TRBJ1-5; 7 nucleotides agree with TRBD1. The CDR3 length is 16 residues. With V trimmed by 7 bases and J by 4 bases, 13 bases remained unmatched. Germline V gives CDR1 WNHNN, CDR2 SYGVQD (reference sequence). CDR3 in amino acids: CASTHYTGVPNQPQHF. The CDR3 DNA is TGCGCCAGCACCCATTATACAGGGGTTCCTAATCAGCCCCAGCATTTT.

The chain recombines TRBV7-8 with TRBJ2-1; D might be TRBD2 (6 bases). The CDR3 contains 15 residues. The V and J ends lost 5 bases and 1 base respectively, with 12 bases between them. The germline V gene has CDR1 SGHVS and CDR2 FQNEAQ. The DNA for the CDR3 is TGTGCCAGCAGCGCCCGGGACTCATCCTACAATGAGCAGTTCTTC. This sequence encodes CASSARDSSYNEQFF.

The gene calls are TRBV4-1 and TRBJ2-6, with a weak D call TRBD2 (6 bases). V lost 1 base and J 2 bases, leaving 18 bases between the germline ends. CDR3 size: 19 residues. The germline gives CDR1 MGHRA, CDR2 YSYEKL. The DNA for the CDR3 is TGCGCCAGCAGCCAAGTGGCGGCCGGGGGTCTGGCTGGGGCCAACGTCCTGACTTTC. Translated: CASSQVAAGGLAGANVLTF.

The CDR3 reads CASSLMSGDQPQHF. As DNA, the CDR3 is TGCGCCAGCAGCTTAATGTCAGGGGATCAGCCCCAGCATTTT. The rearrangement links TRBV5-1 to TRBJ1-5, with D perhaps TRBD1 (6 bases). The CDR3 length is 14 residues. V gave up 2 bases and J gave up 5 bases, with 11 bases separating them. Germline CDR1 is SGHRS and CDR2 is YFSETQ. Variable domain in full (rest from reference TRBV5-1 and TRBJ1-5): KAGVTQTPRYLIKTRGQQVTLSCSPISGHRSVSWYQQTPGQGLQFLFEYFSETQRNKGNFPGRFSGRQFSNSRSEMNVSTLELGDSALYLCASSLMSGDQPQHFGDGTRLSIL.

This clone was recorded only once. The chain recombines TRBV7-9 with TRBJ1-3; D gene unclear. Germline assignment: CDR1 SEHNR and CDR2 FQNEAQ (reference sequence). Trimming left V 1 base short and J 5 bases short, with 9 bases between. The CDR3 runs 14 residues. CDR3 DNA sequence: TGTGCCAGCAGCTTAGGAGGGAATAGAAACACCATATATTTT. Protein product: CASSLGGNRNTIYF.

The genes are TRBV5-1 and TRBJ2-2, with 7 bases aligning to TRBD1. CDR1 is SGHRS and CDR2 is YFSETQ in the germline V gene. CDR3 size: 15 residues. J was trimmed by 2 bases and V by 4 bases; bases with no gene match: 5. DNA of the CDR3: TGCGCCAGCAGCCCCCGACAGGGAAACACCGGGGAGCTGTTTTTT. This codes for CASSPRQGNTGELFF.

The V call is TRBV6-1, the J call TRBJ1-5; possibly TRBD1 for D (6 bases). The V gene's germline CDR1 is MNHNS and CDR2 SASEGT. Trimming left V 3 bases short and J 2 bases short, with 17 bases between. This CDR3 is 17 amino acids long. The CDR3 loop reads CASSELNRAGGNQPQHF. The CDR3 nucleotides read TGTGCCAGCAGTGAGCTTAACAGGGCGGGGGGCAATCAGCCCCAGCATTTT.

This clone was seen just once. V usage is TRBV4-1 and J usage is TRBJ2-7; 8 positions agree with TRBD1. The ends lost 1 base at V and 2 bases at J; junction bases unmatched: 7. This CDR3 is built from 16 residues. Germline V gene lookup returns CDR1 MGHRA and CDR2 YSYEKL. This CDR3 reads CASSQVGTGAPYEQYF. CDR3 nucleotides: TGCGCCAGCAGCCAAGTCGGGACAGGCGCTCCCTACGAGCAGTACTTC.

The chain joins TRBV27 to TRBJ2-3, with TRBD2 as a possible D gene (7 bases). CDR3 length: 19 amino acids. Trimming shortened V by 0 bases and J by 1 base, and 20 bases separated the two germline ends. Germline V gene data show CDR1 as MNHEY and CDR2 as SMNVEV (reference sequence). In nucleotides, the CDR3 is TGTGCCAGCAGTTTATCCCAAAGGGGGGGCCGTTGGGGCACAGATACGCAGTATTTT. It codes for CASSLSQRGGRWGTDTQYF.

This clone was observed a single time. The rearrangement links TRBV7-9 to TRBJ2-7, with D tentatively TRBD2 (5 bases). The V and J ends lost 2 bases and 1 base respectively, with 12 bases between them. The germline V gene has CDR1 SEHNR and CDR2 FQNEAQ (reference sequence). The CDR3 contains 15 residues. Written as DNA, the CDR3 is TGTGCCAGCAGCTTATATGAGGGCCCTTCCTACGAGCAGTACTTC. Protein product: CASSLYEGPSYEQYF.

The rearrangement uses TRBV9 and TRBJ2-2; 7 bases are shared with TRBD2. The length of the CDR3 is 15 residues. CDR1 SGDLS and CDR2 YYNGEE come from the germline V gene. V lost 8 bases, J lost 6 bases, and 13 bases stayed unmatched. The CDR3 nucleotides are TGTGCCAGTGGTGGGACTATAACATTGGCCGGGGAGCTGTTTTTT. It encodes CASGGTITLAGELFF.

J is TRBJ2-7 and V is TRBV21-1. TRBV21-1 is termed a pseudogene. The CDR3 extends over 14 amino acids. CDR3: CASKGPAYSYEQYF. DNA of the CDR3: TGTGCCAGCAAAGGTCCGGCCTATTCCTACGAGCAGTACTTC.

The chain combines TRBV12-5 with TRBJ2-1; TRBD2 aligns across 8 bases. V shed 5 bases and J 0 bases; nucleotides not matched to a gene: 3. The germline CDR1 and CDR2 sequences are LGHNT and FRNRAP. The CDR3 consists of 15 residues. In DNA form, the CDR3 reads TGTGCTAGTGGTAGCGGGAGCTCCTCCTACAATGAGCAGTTCTTC. This gives the protein CASGSGSSSYNEQFF. Full variable domain (outside the CDR3, taken from reference TRBV12-5 and TRBJ2-1): DARVTQTPRHKVTEMGQEVTMRCQPILGHNTVFWYRQTMMQGLELLAYFRNRAPLDDSGMPKDRFSAEMPDATLATLKIQPSEPRDSAVYFCASGSGSSSYNEQFFGPGTRLTVL.